This TCR beta chain was identified in a study of early T cells in non-severe SARS-CoV-2 infection. MiXCR, run by TCRdb on the 5' RACE reads, gives a single entry per CDR3 protein. Seen here are 65,000 to 90,000 distinct CDR3 sequences, less than 15% observed once, and the top ten hold approximately 4.9%. This clonotype occurred a few times. Trimming shortened V by 4 bases and J by 3 bases, and 7 bases separated the two germline ends. This CDR3 region has 12 residues. Looked up from germline, CDR1 is SEHNR and CDR2 is FQNEAQ (reference sequence). The rearrangement joins TRBV7-9 to TRBJ2-7; no reliable D call. This receptor was taken from an adult who was a healthcare worker with PCR-confirmed SARS-CoV-2 infection or an uninfected control (not recorded which). Sequencing was done on a sample of whole blood. CDR3 coding DNA: TGTGCCAGCAGCTACTCTTTCTACGAGCAGTACTTC. Amino acid sequence: CASSYSFYEQYF. Full variable domain (outside the CDR3, taken from reference TRBV7-9 and TRBJ2-7): DTGVSQNPRHKITKRGQNVTFRCDPISEHNRLYWYRQTLGQGPEFLTYFQNEAQLEKSRLLSDRFSAERPKGSFSTLEIQRTEQGDSAMYLCASSYSFYEQYFGPGTRLTVT.